A single sample is the source of the 20 T cell receptor beta chains below, sequenced in a study of technical replicates of blood from a few donors (TCRdb year 2017). Library creation used the immunoSEQ multiplex PCR assay. Entries here come from immuneACCESS through TCRdb and include only in-frame sequences with V and J called. Some clones fail to appear in such tables; in the studies checked, an unresolved V gene covers under half of the shortfall, and the cause of the remainder is unknown. The sample includes more than 65,000 clones, with 92% observed a single time. 0.41% of the sample goes to the ten largest clones. Sample: T cells isolated from PBMCs. These receptors all stem from a human donor in good health.

The gene calls are TRBV11-2 and TRBJ2-7, with D possibly matching TRBD1 (5 bases). CDR1 is SGHAT, CDR2 FQNNGV, per germline. The CDR3 runs to 14 residues. The V end lost 1 base, the J end lost 4 bases, and 11 bases lay between the germline ends. CDR3 residues: CASSLVRERYEQYF. DNA for the CDR3: TGTGCCAGCAGCTTAGTCAGGGAACGATACGAGCAGTACTTC.

The chain carries TRBV7-3 and TRBJ2-2; a weak D match, TRBD1 (6 bases). The CDR3 extends over 14 amino acids. CDR1 and CDR2 (germline): SGHTA, FQGTGA. Trimming removed 6 bases from V and 1 base from J, with 9 bases in between. The chain's CDR3 is CASRGTMNTGELFF. The CDR3 region has the DNA TGTGCCAGCAGAGGGACAATGAACACCGGGGAGCTGTTTTTT.

The genes are TRBV2 and TRBJ2-1; 8 bases are shared with TRBD2. The germline V gene has CDR1 SNHLY and CDR2 FYNNEI. This CDR3 has 14 amino acids. V was clipped by 7 bases and J by 8 bases; unmatched bases: 10. CDR3 coding DNA: TGTGCCAGCACCGGAACTAGCGGATACTATGAGCAGTTCTTC. Protein: CASTGTSGYYEQFF.

This clone was seen more than once but under ten times. The chain uses TRBV7-9 and TRBJ1-5; D ambiguous. V lost 2 bases and J 4 bases, leaving 3 bases between the germline ends. This CDR3 contains 12 residues. CDR1 is SEHNR and CDR2 is FQNEAQ in the germline V gene (reference sequence). CDR3 sequence: CASSLLNQPQHF. CDR3 bases: TGTGCCAGCAGCTTATTAAATCAGCCCCAGCATTTT.

This clone qualifies as medium-sized (0.01 to 0.1%). V gene TRBV25-1 combines with J gene TRBJ2-7, with 12 nucleotides matching TRBD2. There are 13 residues in the CDR3. V shed 8 bases and J 3 bases; nucleotides not matched to a gene: 2. Germline assignment: CDR1 MGHDK and CDR2 SYGVNS. CDR3 in amino acids: CASGLAGNYEQYF. CDR3 bases: TGTGCCAGCGGACTAGCGGGAAACTACGAGCAGTACTTC.

V and J are TRBV4-1 and TRBJ1-2, with D possibly TRBD1 on 5 matching bases. CDR1 is MGHRA and CDR2 is YSYEKL in the germline V gene. V lost 0 bases and J lost 6, with 14 bases in between. The CDR3 spans 15 residues. This CDR3 reads CASSQEIREGDGYTF. CDR3 bases: TGCGCCAGCAGCCAAGAGATAAGGGAAGGGGATGGCTACACCTTC.

J is TRBJ2-2 and V is TRBV5-1; 7 positions match TRBD1. CDR1 is SGHRS and CDR2 is YFSETQ in the germline V gene. The CDR3 length is 15 residues. Germline trimming cut 2 bases from V and 3 bases from J; bases unmatched to any gene: 4. The CDR3 here is CASSFNRGDTGELFF. CDR3 DNA: TGCGCCAGCAGCTTTAACAGGGGTGACACCGGGGAGCTGTTTTTT.

This clone has a handful of counts. CDR3 sequence reads: CASSAWTSADTGELFF. CDR3 coding DNA: TGTGCCAGCAGCGCCTGGACTAGCGCGGACACCGGGGAGCTGTTTTTT. This chain links TRBV7-3 with TRBJ2-2, with 9 bases fitting TRBD2. Germline loops: CDR1 SGHTA, CDR2 FQGTGA. V dropped 5 bases and J dropped 3; count of bases not matched to a gene: 7. The CDR3 has 16 residues.

The CDR3 sequence is CASRGTGNYGYTF. The CDR3 DNA reads as TGTGCCAGCAGGGGGACAGGGAACTATGGCTACACCTTC. The chain has TRBV6-1 and TRBJ1-2; TRBD1 agrees at 9 bases. V was pared by 6 bases and J by 2 bases, with 1 base of the junction left unmatched. Germline V CDR1 and CDR2: MNHNS, SASEGT. The CDR3 loop spans 13 amino acids.

This chain uses TRBV28 with TRBJ2-5, with 9 bases identical to TRBD2. Germline assignment: CDR1 MDHEN and CDR2 SYDVKM. The CDR3 sequence is 15 residues long. V lost 3 bases, J lost 2 bases, and 4 bases stayed unmatched. The CDR3 spells CASSFGGREQETQYF. For the CDR3, the DNA is TGTGCCAGCAGTTTCGGCGGGAGGGAGCAAGAGACCCAGTACTTC.

The rearrangement uses TRBV4-1 and TRBJ1-2, with 9 bases lining up with TRBD1. Losses at the gene ends were 1 base for V and 2 bases for J; bases not matched to a gene: 5. The CDR3 extends over 16 amino acids. Germline CDR1 MGHRA, CDR2 YSYEKL. Here the CDR3 DNA reads TGCGCCAGCAGCCAAGGTGACAGGGGGGCCAACTATGGCTACACCTTC. Encoded protein: CASSQGDRGANYGYTF.

The V gene is TRBV27, the J gene TRBJ2-2; the D gene is possibly TRBD2 (6 bases). Trimming cost V 8 bases and J 5 bases, with 15 bases left between them. The CDR3 is 14 amino acids. Germline CDR1 is MNHEY and CDR2 is SMNVEV (reference sequence). The CDR3 sequence is CASRGGRNTGELFF. The CDR3 bases are TGTGCCAGCCGCGGAGGGAGGAATACCGGGGAGCTGTTTTTT.

CDR3 sequence: CASSLGVSVTDTQYF. The CDR3, as DNA: TGCGCCAGCAGCTTGGGAGTATCTGTCACAGATACGCAGTATTTT. The chain has TRBV5-1 and TRBJ2-3; D is ambiguous. This CDR3 contains 15 residues. V gave up 0 bases and J gave up 2 bases, with 10 bases separating them. Germline V lookup: CDR1 SGHRS, CDR2 YFSETQ. Based on the CDR3 plus reference TRBV5-1 and TRBJ2-3, the full variable domain is KAGVTQTPRYLIKTRGQQVTLSCSPISGHRSVSWYQQTPGQGLQFLFEYFSETQRNKGNFPGRFSGRQFSNSRSEMNVSTLELGDSALYLCASSLGVSVTDTQYFGPGTRLTVL.

This chain links TRBV15 with TRBJ2-7, with D maybe TRBD2 (5 bases). This CDR3 region has 15 residues. CDR1 and CDR2 (germline): LNHNV, YYDKDF (reference sequence). Trimming removed 0 bases at V and 1 base at J, with 10 bases between. The CDR3 DNA sequence: TGTGCCACCAGCAGAGATAGCGAGGCTTCCTACGAGCAGTACTTC. This sequence encodes CATSRDSEASYEQYF. Full variable domain (remainder filled in from reference TRBV15 and TRBJ2-7): DAMVIQNPRYQVTQFGKPVTLSCSQTLNHNVMYWYQQKSSQAPKLLFHYYDKDFNNEADTPDNFQSRRPNTSFCFLDIRSPGLGDTAMYLCATSRDSEASYEQYFGPGTRLTVT.

The rearrangement links TRBV9 to TRBJ2-7; 7 bases map to TRBD1. The V gene end was trimmed by 3 bases and the J gene end by 0 bases; junction bases not matched to a gene: 9. The CDR3 totals 16 residues. In germline, CDR1 is SGDLS, CDR2 YYNGEE. This CDR3 reads CASSGGQSYSSYEQYF. CDR3 nucleotide sequence: TGTGCCAGCAGCGGGGGACAGTCCTACAGCTCCTACGAGCAGTACTTC.

The chain combines TRBV5-1 with TRBJ2-3; 9 positions match TRBD1. Unmatched junction bases numbered 9, after V lost 1 base and J lost 3 bases. Germline V lookup: CDR1 SGHRS, CDR2 YFSETQ. This CDR3 has 17 residues. This CDR3 is CASSLYGRDRDTDTQYF. CDR3 DNA: TGCGCCAGCAGCTTGTACGGCCGGGACAGGGATACAGATACGCAGTATTTT.

In DNA, the CDR3 is TGTGCCACCAGCATTGTAAGTGGCGGGAGGAGAGATACGCAGTATTTT. Protein: CATSIVSGGRRDTQYF. This sequence joins TRBV15 and TRBJ2-3; 8 bases match TRBD2. Germline V lookup: CDR1 LNHNV, CDR2 YYDKDF (reference sequence). V trimming: 4 bases; J trimming: 5 bases; junction bases outside the gene matches: 11. CDR3 length: 16 amino acids.

This chain uses TRBV2 with TRBJ2-7, with D perhaps matching TRBD2 (6 bases). With 8 bases removed from V and 3 bases from J, the gap between germline ends came to 20 bases. The CDR3 runs to 15 residues. The germline V gene has CDR1 SNHLY and CDR2 FYNNEI. In nucleotides, the CDR3 is TGTGCCAGCCATTTCGGCGGGGCCTTTGGCTACGAGCAGTACTTC. This gives the protein CASHFGGAFGYEQYF.

The J gene is TRBJ2-4, the V gene TRBV4-3; unclear D gene. The germline CDR1 and CDR2 sequences are LGHNA and YSLEER. The CDR3 is 15 amino acids. The V end was cut by 4 bases, the J end by 7 bases, with 17 bases between. Here the CDR3 reads CASSLRHRKYNIQYF. The DNA of the CDR3 is TGCGCCAGCAGCCTAAGGCACAGAAAGTACAACATTCAGTACTTC.

This chain connects TRBV2 to TRBJ2-3, with a tentative D call TRBD1 (6 bases). Germline CDR1 and CDR2: SNHLY and FYNNEI. V lost 7 bases and J 4 bases, leaving 15 bases between the germline ends. This CDR3 spans 14 amino acids. The CDR3 DNA reads as TGTGCCAGCAAGGTTCAGGGGTTTTCAGATACGCAGTATTTT. This encodes CASKVQGFSDTQYF.